The 27 T cell receptor beta chains given below trace back to one sample, sequenced in a study of T-cell memory formation after mild COVID-19. TCRdb processed the 5' RACE reads anew with MiXCR; each CDR3 protein has one entry. The sample includes 300,000 to 350,000 distinct CDR3 sequences, 14% of them seen just once. The source material was PBMCs or a T cell subset sorted from them (not recorded which). These receptors were collected from a man younger than 35 who had mild COVID-19 (a few samples of this study predate the infection). Cell type and time point are not known.

This chain uses TRBV6-2 or TRBV6-3 with TRBJ2-7, with D perhaps matching TRBD1 (5 bases). CDR1 and CDR2 (germline): MNHEY, SVGEGT. The germline V and J ends were trimmed by 2 bases and 3 bases, with 11 bases remaining between them. CDR3 length: 14 amino acids. This chain's CDR3 is CASSYQGTYYEQYV. The CDR3, as DNA: TGTGCCAGCAGTTACCAGGGCACCTACTACGAGCAGTACGTC.

This clonotype appeared a few times. The rearrangement joins TRBV15 to TRBJ1-4; D not certain. Looked up from germline, CDR1 is LNHNV and CDR2 is YYDKDF (reference sequence). This CDR3 contains 15 residues. The V and J ends lost 1 base and 0 bases respectively, with 6 bases between them. The CDR3 protein is CATSRGGATNEKLFF. The CDR3 DNA is TGTGCCACCAGCAGAGGTGGTGCAACTAATGAAAAACTGTTTTTT.

This clonotype was recorded at least ten times. The CDR3 protein is CASSQGFRMPGELFF. Here the CDR3 DNA reads TGCGCCAGCAGCCAAGGGTTCAGGATGCCCGGGGAGCTGTTTTTT. The V and J genes are TRBV4-1 and TRBJ2-2; D is ambiguous. There are 15 residues in the CDR3. From germline, CDR1 is MGHRA and CDR2 YSYEKL. The V end lost 1 base, the J end lost 6 bases, and 12 bases lay between the germline ends.

The table lists this clonotype with a few counts. This sequence joins TRBV7-8 and TRBJ2-1; D is possibly TRBD1 or TRBD2 (5 bases each). This CDR3 is built from 14 residues. Germline V gene data show CDR1 as SGHVS and CDR2 as FQNEAQ. The V and J ends lost 5 bases and 1 base respectively, with 9 bases between them. CDR3 DNA sequence: TGTGCCAGCAGCATGGGGACGTCCTACAATGAGCAGTTCTTC. This sequence encodes CASSMGTSYNEQFF.

This clonotype was recorded a few times. The chain employs TRBV13 and TRBJ2-7; TRBD1 is a possible D gene (6 bases). The CDR3 is 15 residues long. V was trimmed by 5 bases and J by 0 bases, leaving 14 bases between them. Per the germline V gene, CDR1 is PRHDT and CDR2 is FYEKMQ (reference sequence). DNA of the CDR3: TGTGCCAGCAGCCCACGACAGGAGAGCTCCTACGAGCAGTACTTC. Amino acids: CASSPRQESSYEQYF. Drawing the rest from reference TRBV13 and TRBJ2-7, the complete variable domain is AAGVIQSPRHLIKEKRETATLKCYPIPRHDTVYWYQQGPGQDPQFLISFYEKMQSDKGSIPDRFSAQQFSDYHSELNMSSLELGDSALYFCASSPRQESSYEQYFGPGTRLTVT.

The gene calls are TRBV6-2 or TRBV6-3 and TRBJ1-2, with D uncertain. V lost 6 bases and J lost 9, with 23 bases in between. This CDR3 spans 15 amino acids. Per germline, CDR1 MNHEY and CDR2 SVGEGT. CDR3 amino acids: CASRTDSGPLHCYTF. The CDR3 DNA reads TGTGCCAGCAGGACGGATTCCGGGCCCCTCCATTGCTACACCTTC.

The rearrangement joins TRBV12-3 or TRBV12-4 to TRBJ1-6; D is unresolved. The CDR3 runs 12 residues. The V end was cut by 4 bases, the J end by 9 bases, with 7 bases between. This chain's CDR3 is CASSSGRSPLHF. CDR3 sequence (DNA): TGTGCCAGCAGTTCCGGACGTTCACCCCTCCACTTT.

J is TRBJ2-1 and V is TRBV18, with a tentative D call TRBD2 (5 bases). The germline V gene has CDR1 KGHSH and CDR2 LQKENI. The length of the CDR3 is 14 residues. V lost 10 bases and J lost 3, with 16 bases in between. This chain's CDR3 is CATLERTFYNEQFF. DNA of the CDR3: TGTGCCACCCTCGAGCGGACGTTCTACAATGAGCAGTTCTTC. Filled out from reference TRBV18 and TRBJ2-1, the complete variable domain reads NAGVMQNPRHLVRRRGQEARLRCSPMKGHSHVYWYRQLPEEGLKFMVYLQKENIIDESGMPKERFSAEFPKEGPSILRIQQVVRGDSAAYFCATLERTFYNEQFFGPGTRLTVL.

A note on this clonotype: This may be a read error: a much more frequent sequence differs by one nucleotide. The gene calls are TRBV29-1 and TRBJ1-1; D is perhaps TRBD1 (5 bases). Germline assignment: CDR1 SQVTM and CDR2 ANQGSEA. The ends were cut back, 8 bases at V and 0 bases at J, with 19 bases in the middle. CDR3 length: 15 residues. The CDR3: CSTRDGWGMNTEAFF. The CDR3 nucleotides are TGCAGCACGAGGGATGGATGGGGGATGAACACTGAAGCTTTCTTT.

The table lists this clonotype with a few counts. J is TRBJ2-5 and V is TRBV3-1; D might be TRBD2 (6 bases). The CDR3 spans 17 residues. Trimming left V 4 bases short and J 2 bases short, with 20 bases between. Germline V lookup: CDR1 LGHDT, CDR2 YNNKEL (reference sequence). The CDR3 DNA reads TGTGCCAGCAGCCTCAAGCTAGGAGGGCTCGAACAAGAGACCCAGTACTTC. It specifies CASSLKLGGLEQETQYF.

The chain employs TRBV5-1 and TRBJ2-3, with 9 bases fitting TRBD2. The CDR3 is made up of 17 amino acids. Losses at the gene ends were 0 bases for V and 6 bases for J; bases not matched to a gene: 11. Germline V gene sequence: CDR1 SGHRS, CDR2 YFSETQ. The CDR3 region is CASSLESSGNLADTQYF. As DNA, the CDR3 is TGCGCCAGCAGCTTGGAATCTAGCGGGAACCTTGCGGATACGCAGTATTTT.

Ten or more counts support this clonotype. V gene TRBV12-3 or TRBV12-4 combines with J gene TRBJ2-5, with TRBD2 matching over 7 bases. The CDR3 loop spans 14 amino acids. The ends lost 6 bases at V and 3 bases at J; junction bases unmatched: 7. The CDR3 spells CASSTLAREETQYF. DNA of the CDR3: TGTGCCAGCAGCACACTAGCGCGTGAAGAGACCCAGTACTTC.

This clonotype was counted a few times. This chain connects TRBV29-1 to TRBJ2-1; unclear D gene. The CDR3 totals 10 residues. Germline V lookup: CDR1 SQVTM, CDR2 ANQGSEA. V gave up 4 bases and J gave up 10 bases, with 8 bases separating them. The CDR3 sequence: CSVVLMEQFF. CDR3 bases: TGCAGCGTTGTCCTCATGGAGCAGTTCTTC.

This clonotype was observed a single time. CDR3 in DNA: TGTGCCAGCAGCGTAGCTACAAGCCCCGGGGATACGCAGTATTTT. Translated: CASSVATSPGDTQYF. J is TRBJ2-3 and V is TRBV9; D is ambiguous. V lost 0 bases to trimming and J lost 6 bases, with 14 bases between them. The germline V gene encodes CDR1 SGDLS and CDR2 YYNGEE. CDR3 length equals 15 residues.

This clonotype was picked up a small number of times. The V gene is TRBV5-1, the J gene TRBJ2-3; 8 nucleotides line up with TRBD2. This CDR3 has 12 amino acids. With 4 bases clipped from V and 5 bases from J, the junction kept 0 bases outside the gene matches. From germline, CDR1 is SGHRS and CDR2 YFSETQ. The CDR3 DNA reads TGCGCCAGCAGCGCGGGGGGAGATACGCAGTATTTT. Residues: CASSAGGDTQYF. The entire variable domain, with the rest obtained from reference TRBV5-1 and TRBJ2-3, is as follows: KAGVTQTPRYLIKTRGQQVTLSCSPISGHRSVSWYQQTPGQGLQFLFEYFSETQRNKGNFPGRFSGRQFSNSRSEMNVSTLELGDSALYLCASSAGGDTQYFGPGTRLTVL.

This clonotype was seen only a few times. The genes are TRBV7-2 and TRBJ2-5; D is ambiguous. The CDR3 is made up of 13 amino acids. V was cut by 4 bases and J by 7 bases, with 13 bases left in between. Germline-derived CDR1 and CDR2 are SGHTA and FQGNSA. The CDR3 DNA follows: TGTGCCAGCAGCTCCCCAGCAGGCGGGACCCAGTACTTC. The encoded protein is CASSSPAGGTQYF. The full variable domain, in which reference TRBV7-2 and TRBJ2-5 provide the parts outside the CDR3, is GAGVSQSPSNKVTEKGKDVELRCDPISGHTALYWYRQSLGQGLEFLIYFQGNSAPDKSGLPSDRFSAERTGGSVSTLTIQRTQQEDSAVYLCASSSPAGGTQYFGPGTRLLVL.

This chain joins TRBV6-1 and TRBJ2-3; TRBD1 might be the D (6 bases). The CDR3 is 15 amino acids. V was cut by 7 bases and J by 0 bases, with 14 bases left in between. Looked up from germline, CDR1 is MNHNS and CDR2 is SASEGT. CDR3 protein: CASTSDRFSTDTQYF. The CDR3, as DNA: TGTGCCAGCACCTCAGACAGGTTTAGCACAGATACGCAGTATTTT.

The chain combines TRBV12-3 or TRBV12-4 with TRBJ2-2, with D perhaps TRBD2 (6 bases). Trimming pared 1 base from V and 3 bases from J, leaving 9 bases between. The CDR3 is made up of 15 amino acids. DNA for the CDR3: TGTGCCAGCAGTTTAGTTCCGGGGGACACCGGGGAGCTGTTTTTT. Protein sequence: CASSLVPGDTGELFF.

The chain has TRBV7-2 and TRBJ2-2; D uncertain. The CDR3 is made up of 13 amino acids. Germline-derived CDR1 and CDR2 are SGHTA and FQGNSA. V was shortened by 6 bases and J by 6 bases, with 11 bases between the two germline ends. CDR3 bases: TGTGCCAGCAGTGTTGGCTCACCCGGGGAGCTGTTTTTT. It encodes CASSVGSPGELFF.

This clonotype appeared a few times. The V call is TRBV19, the J call TRBJ1-2; D is uncertain. The CDR3 runs to 12 residues. The germline V gene encodes CDR1 LNHDA and CDR2 SQIVND (reference sequence). The V gene lost 6 bases and the J gene lost 3 bases, with 8 bases spanning the gap. The CDR3 DNA reads as TGTGCCAGTAGCCCCGATTACTATGGCTACACCTTC. Residues: CASSPDYYGYTF.

This clonotype was found many times. The rearrangement links TRBV6-6 to TRBJ2-5; D is ambiguous. Germline assignment: CDR1 MNHNY and CDR2 SVGAGI (reference sequence). The V end lost 6 bases, the J end lost 5 bases, and 7 bases lay between the germline ends. The CDR3 length is 11 residues. CDR3 amino acids: CASRKGETQYF. The CDR3 DNA reads TGTGCCAGCAGGAAAGGGGAGACCCAGTACTTC.

This rearrangement joins TRBV29-1 to TRBJ2-7; unclear D gene. Trimming left V 0 bases short and J 4 bases short, with 10 bases between. Per the germline V gene, CDR1 is SQVTM and CDR2 is ANQGSEA. The CDR3 contains 13 residues. CDR3 in amino acids: CSVEESRAYEQYF. The DNA of the CDR3 is TGCAGCGTTGAAGAGAGTAGGGCTTACGAGCAGTACTTC.

This clonotype was observed a handful of times. The V and J genes are TRBV20-1 and TRBJ1-3; D call uncertain. In germline, CDR1 is DFQATT, CDR2 SNEGSKA (reference sequence). The CDR3 is 14 residues long. Trimming stripped 2 bases from V and 1 base from J, with 9 bases between. The CDR3 DNA reads TGCAGTGCTAGATCCCAGACATCTGGAAACACCATATATTTT. Encoded protein: CSARSQTSGNTIYF.

The chain has TRBV5-1 and TRBJ1-1, with TRBD1 matching 8 bases. V shed 4 bases, J shed 4 bases, and the junction held 9 bases outside the gene matches. This CDR3 contains 15 residues. CDR1 is SGHRS and CDR2 is YFSETQ in the germline V gene. This CDR3 is CASSLLGQGVTEAFF. The CDR3, as DNA: TGCGCCAGCAGCCTCCTCGGACAGGGAGTCACTGAAGCTTTCTTT.

This clonotype was seen ten or more times. The rearrangement joins TRBV7-2 to TRBJ2-3, with 14 bases aligning to TRBD2. Trimming took 2 bases from V and 6 from J; bases not matched to a gene: 10. The CDR3 extends over 18 amino acids. Germline V gives CDR1 SGHTA, CDR2 FQGNSA. CDR3 sequence reads: CASSLWGLAGVKGDTQYF. CDR3 bases: TGTGCCAGCAGCTTATGGGGACTAGCGGGGGTAAAAGGGGATACGCAGTATTTT.

In this sample, this clonotype turned up a few times. The V call is TRBV20-1, the J call TRBJ1-4; D may be TRBD1 (5 bases). Germline CDR1 and CDR2: DFQATT and SNEGSKA (reference sequence). V shed 0 bases and J shed 7 bases, with 12 bases lying between them. The CDR3 totals 14 residues. CDR3 sequence: CSARDQRGSEKLFF. The CDR3 region has the DNA TGCAGTGCTAGAGACCAAAGGGGCAGTGAAAAACTGTTTTTT.

The CDR3 DNA reads as TGTGCCAGCCGCGGAGGCCTGGGCACCGGGGAGCTGTTTTTT. This codes for CASRGGLGTGELFF. The chain has TRBV9 and TRBJ2-2, with a possible D match to TRBD2 (5 bases). Germline V gene sequence: CDR1 SGDLS, CDR2 YYNGEE. V was trimmed by 7 bases and J by 4 bases, leaving 14 bases between them. This CDR3 region has 14 residues.